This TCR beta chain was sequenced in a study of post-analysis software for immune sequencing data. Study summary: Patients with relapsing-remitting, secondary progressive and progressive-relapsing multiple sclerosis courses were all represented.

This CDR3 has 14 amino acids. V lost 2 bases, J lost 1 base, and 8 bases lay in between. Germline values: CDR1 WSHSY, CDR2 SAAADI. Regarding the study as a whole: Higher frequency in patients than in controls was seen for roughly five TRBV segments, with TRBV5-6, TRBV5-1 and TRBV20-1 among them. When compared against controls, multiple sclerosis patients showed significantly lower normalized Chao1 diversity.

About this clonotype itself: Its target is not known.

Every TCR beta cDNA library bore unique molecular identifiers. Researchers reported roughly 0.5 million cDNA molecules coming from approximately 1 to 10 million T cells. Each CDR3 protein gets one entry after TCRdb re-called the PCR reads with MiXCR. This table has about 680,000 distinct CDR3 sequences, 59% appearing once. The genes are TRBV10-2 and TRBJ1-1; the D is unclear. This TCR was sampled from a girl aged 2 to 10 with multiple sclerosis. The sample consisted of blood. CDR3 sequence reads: CASSEATPNTEAFF. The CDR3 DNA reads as TGCGCCAGCAGTGAGGCCACGCCGAACACTGAAGCTTTCTTT.